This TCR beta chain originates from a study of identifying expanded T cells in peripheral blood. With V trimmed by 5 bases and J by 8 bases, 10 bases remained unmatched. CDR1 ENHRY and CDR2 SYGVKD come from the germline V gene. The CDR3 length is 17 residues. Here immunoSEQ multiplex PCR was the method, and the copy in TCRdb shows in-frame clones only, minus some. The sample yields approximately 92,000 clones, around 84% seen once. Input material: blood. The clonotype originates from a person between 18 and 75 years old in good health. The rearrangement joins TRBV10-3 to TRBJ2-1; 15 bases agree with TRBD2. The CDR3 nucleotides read TGTGCCATCAGTAAGAATTCCGGACTAGCGGGGGGGTATGAGCAGTTCTTC. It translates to CAISKNSGLAGGYEQFF.